These 32 T cell receptor beta chains share one sample of origin, sequenced in a study of T cells expressing NK-cell markers. No DNA is given; TCRdb re-called the 5' RACE reads and lists each CDR3 protein once. The sample totals some 110,000 distinct CDR3 sequences. Sequences were obtained from blood T cells: a sorted CD56 or NKG2C T cell subset, CD4+ or CD8+ T cells, or bulk PBMC T cells (not recorded which). The receptors derive from a woman between 18 and 75 years old in good health.

The chain employs TRBV13 and TRBJ2-3; no DNA is available, so the TRBD2 call from TCRdb remains unchecked. Germline loops: CDR1 PRHDT, CDR2 FYEKMQ (reference sequence). This CDR3 contains 20 residues. CDR3 protein: CASSPPPIAGGTSGPDTQYF.

The V call is TRBV10-3, the J call TRBJ2-5; absent DNA, TCRdb's TRBD1 call cannot be checked. Germline V lookup: CDR1 ENHRY, CDR2 SYGVKD. The CDR3 consists of 14 residues. The CDR3 reads CAISGEQGGETQYF.

The chain carries TRBV21-1 and TRBJ1-1; TCRdb's D call, TRBD1, is unchecked because there is no DNA. TRBV21-1 is tagged as a pseudogene. CDR3 size: 15 residues. CDR3 residues: CASSKWGAQNTEAFF.

This chain uses TRBV24-1 with TRBJ2-3. The CDR3 contains 13 residues. Looked up from germline, CDR1 is KGHDR and CDR2 is SFDVKD. CDR3 sequence reads: CATSDLGHPTQYF.

The rearrangement joins TRBV3-1 to TRBJ1-1. This CDR3 has 15 amino acids. Germline V CDR1 and CDR2: LGHDT, YNNKEL (reference sequence). CDR3 sequence reads: CASSQDEDANTEAFF.

The chain is built from TRBV7-2 and TRBJ1-2. There are 14 residues in the CDR3. The germline V gene has CDR1 SGHTA and CDR2 FQGNSA. The CDR3 protein is CASSLLTVNYGYTF.

The chain has TRBV9 and TRBJ1-1; the D call from TCRdb, TRBD1, cannot be confirmed without DNA. This CDR3 region has 13 residues. The germline V gene has CDR1 SGDLS and CDR2 YYNGEE. CDR3 sequence: CASSPRGLAEAFF.

The J gene is TRBJ1-2, the V gene TRBV12-3 or TRBV12-4; TCRdb indicates TRBD1, and absent DNA this call remains unverified. The CDR3 loop spans 11 amino acids. The CDR3 loop reads CASPGDAGYTF.

The chain carries TRBV7-9 and TRBJ2-3; without DNA, the TCRdb call of TRBD2 cannot be checked. Germline lookup yields CDR1 SEHNR and CDR2 FQNEAQ (reference sequence). The CDR3 sequence is 16 residues long. CDR3 in amino acids: CASSFLSGGFTDTQYF.

The genes are TRBV6-2 or TRBV6-3 and TRBJ1-1. This CDR3 is built from 13 residues. Germline values: CDR1 MNHEY, CDR2 SVGEGT. The CDR3 spells CASSYEGHSEAFF.

The J gene is TRBJ1-6, the V gene TRBV7-2; TCRdb's D call of TRBD1 is untestable without DNA. Germline V gives CDR1 SGHTA, CDR2 FQGNSA. This CDR3 region has 17 residues. The CDR3 protein is CASSLASYRGSNSPLHF.

The rearrangement links TRBV29-1 to TRBJ2-2. CDR3 length: 12 residues. Germline loops: CDR1 SQVTM, CDR2 ANQGSEA. CDR3 sequence reads: CSTTANTGELFF.

The chain recombines TRBV6-1 with TRBJ2-5. This CDR3 has 14 amino acids. Germline V gene lookup returns CDR1 MNHNS and CDR2 SASEGT. Here the CDR3 reads CASTSPFSQETQYF.

The chain combines TRBV28 with TRBJ2-5; no DNA is available, so the TRBD1 call from TCRdb remains unchecked. This CDR3 is 15 amino acids long. Germline CDR1 is MDHEN and CDR2 is SYDVKM. The CDR3 sequence is CASSLFAGDLETQYF.

This chain joins TRBV20-1 and TRBJ1-5; TCRdb proposes TRBD1, but this gene call is untestable without DNA. Germline CDR1 DFQATT, CDR2 SNEGSKA (reference sequence). This CDR3 is built from 15 residues. The CDR3 sequence is CSARHRDRVDQPQHF.

The chain carries TRBV27 and TRBJ2-7; TCRdb outputs TRBD2, but without DNA this stays unchecked. The CDR3 runs to 16 residues. CDR1 is MNHEY, CDR2 SMNVEV, per germline (reference sequence). The CDR3 protein is CASSFQSGTGPYEQYF.

V gene TRBV12-3 or TRBV12-4 combines with J gene TRBJ2-2; TCRdb picks TRBD2, but there is no DNA to check that call. The length of the CDR3 is 14 residues. The CDR3 protein is CASSASPAFWELFF.

CDR3 protein: CASSPRGPNTGELFF. V usage is TRBV7-9 and J usage is TRBJ2-2. Germline V gene lookup returns CDR1 SEHNR and CDR2 FQNEAQ (reference sequence). This CDR3 comprises 15 residues.

V is TRBV11-2 and J is TRBJ2-4; lacking DNA, the TRBD1 call made by TCRdb goes unchecked. The length of the CDR3 is 16 residues. From germline, CDR1 is SGHAT and CDR2 FQNNGV. CDR3 amino acids: CASSFIQWDSGNIQYF.

This sequence joins TRBV20-1 and TRBJ1-1. The CDR3 extends over 12 amino acids. The germline CDR1 and CDR2 sequences are DFQATT and SNEGSKA (reference sequence). This CDR3 reads CSVRTGNTEAFF.

The chain uses TRBV29-1 and TRBJ2-3; the D call of TRBD1 rests on TCRdb alone, since no DNA is present to check it. CDR3 length equals 16 residues. The germline V gene encodes CDR1 SQVTM and CDR2 ANQGSEA. The CDR3: CSVELDEGLPTDTQYF.

V is TRBV10-3 and J is TRBJ2-7; no DNA is available, so the TRBD1 call from TCRdb remains unchecked. Germline V gene lookup returns CDR1 ENHRY and CDR2 SYGVKD. This CDR3 spans 17 amino acids. CDR3 sequence reads: CAISESGFETGGYEQYF.

The chain recombines TRBV7-8 with TRBJ2-5; TCRdb outputs TRBD2, but without DNA this stays unchecked. CDR3 size: 17 residues. In germline, CDR1 is SGHVS, CDR2 FQNEAQ. This chain's CDR3 is CASSLEGATPPAETQYF.

This chain connects TRBV4-3 to TRBJ2-2; absent DNA, TCRdb's TRBD1 call cannot be checked. Germline V lookup: CDR1 LGHNA, CDR2 YSLEER. The CDR3 totals 17 residues. The chain's CDR3 is CASSQGQGAGATGELFF.

This chain uses TRBV12-3 or TRBV12-4 with TRBJ1-1. The CDR3 runs to 15 residues. CDR3 sequence: CASSLALDSRQEAFF.

The V and J genes are TRBV7-6 and TRBJ2-1; TCRdb calls TRBD2, which cannot be checked without DNA. Germline CDR1 and CDR2: SGHVS and FNYEAQ. This CDR3 contains 14 residues. The CDR3 region is CASSLWTSGNEQFF.

The rearrangement joins TRBV4-1 to TRBJ2-1; TCRdb picks TRBD1, but there is no DNA to check that call. Germline-derived CDR1 and CDR2 are MGHRA and YSYEKL. The CDR3 spans 12 residues. The CDR3 loop reads CASSHLAGEQFF.

V is TRBV6-1 and J is TRBJ1-3; absent DNA, TCRdb's TRBD1 call cannot be checked. The CDR3 is 15 residues long. Germline CDR1 reads MNHNS; CDR2 reads SASEGT. Here the CDR3 reads CASSGGGQRGNTIYF.

The chain joins TRBV12-3 or TRBV12-4 to TRBJ2-1; TCRdb returns TRBD2, unconfirmable since there is no DNA. This CDR3 comprises 19 residues. CDR3 region: CASSLTPGLGREVGNEQFF.

This rearrangement joins TRBV12-3 or TRBV12-4 to TRBJ2-2; with no DNA, the TCRdb D assignment of TRBD2 cannot be verified. This CDR3 is built from 11 residues. CDR3: CASTLPGELFF.

The chain carries TRBV20-1 and TRBJ2-3; lacking DNA, the TRBD1 call made by TCRdb goes unchecked. Germline-derived CDR1 and CDR2 are DFQATT and SNEGSKA (reference sequence). The CDR3 is 14 residues long. CDR3 in amino acids: CSATSGTGPLPQYF.

The gene calls are TRBV12-3 or TRBV12-4 and TRBJ2-3. There are 14 residues in the CDR3. The CDR3 spells CASQTSGGTDTQYF.